Listed below are T cell receptor beta chains from one sample, sequenced in a study of blood T cell repertoires in COVID-19. The method was immunoSEQ multiplex PCR; TCRdb's version includes in-frame clones alone and lacks a portion of them. The sample has fewer than 200,000 clones, 76% seen once. Sample: peripheral blood. The receptor set was obtained from an elderly woman with acute or convalescent COVID-19. Each CDR3 is given with its conserved first and last residue. Only some rows state a clone size, as once, few, many or a class for expanded clones.

CDR3aa: CASSVVDGRTDTQYF
j_gene: TRBJ2-3
v_gene: TRBV9
abundance: -

CDR3aa: CASSYWTSGRNNEQFF
j_gene: TRBJ2-1
v_gene: TRBV6-5
abundance: few

CDR3aa: CASRITGANSPLHF
j_gene: TRBJ1-6
v_gene: TRBV6-6
abundance: -

CDR3aa: CASSKQGSTGANVLTF
j_gene: TRBJ2-6
v_gene: TRBV7-3
abundance: few

CDR3aa: CASSSQVDQPQHF
j_gene: TRBJ1-5
v_gene: TRBV7-2
abundance: -

CDR3aa: CAISESRTANTEAFF
j_gene: TRBJ1-1
v_gene: TRBV10-3
abundance: -

CDR3aa: CASSSGDRDYYGYTF
j_gene: TRBJ1-2
v_gene: TRBV5-1
abundance: -

CDR3aa: CASSLGQNTEAFF
j_gene: TRBJ1-1
v_gene: TRBV7-2
abundance: few

CDR3aa: CASSIDRVPGESTDTQYF
j_gene: TRBJ2-3
v_gene: TRBV19
abundance: once

CDR3aa: CASRDRGSRDYGYTF
j_gene: TRBJ1-2
v_gene: TRBV2
abundance: -

CDR3aa: CASRGGRSGEKLFF
j_gene: TRBJ1-4
v_gene: TRBV2
abundance: -

CDR3aa: CASSLSRDTNEAFF
j_gene: TRBJ1-1
v_gene: TRBV7-3
abundance: few

CDR3aa: CASSPRGDNYGYTF
j_gene: TRBJ1-2
v_gene: TRBV19
abundance: -

CDR3aa: CASSPPGQFQETQYF
j_gene: TRBJ2-5
v_gene: TRBV11-1
abundance: -

CDR3aa: CASSLTGGSTDTQYF
j_gene: TRBJ2-3
v_gene: TRBV11-3
abundance: -

CDR3aa: CASSQGWGGEAFF
j_gene: TRBJ1-1
v_gene: TRBV3-1/TRBV3-2
abundance: -

CDR3aa: CASSFGLSQPQHF
j_gene: TRBJ1-5
v_gene: TRBV7-2
abundance: -